The subject of this entry is one T cell receptor (beta chain). V was shortened by 0 bases and J by 1 base, with 7 bases between the two germline ends. Germline V gene sequence: CDR1 SQVTM, CDR2 ANQGSEA. CDR3 length equals 13 residues. The data were obtained in a study of blood T cell repertoires in COVID-19. The overall study: PBMCs, B-cell-depleted T cells, or T cells provided the cDNA or gDNA that made up the material.

In the original analysis: Amplifying reference gene primers gave estimates of nucleated cell counts. Profiling relied on immunoSEQ multiplex PCR, and the TCRdb table lists in-frame clones only, not all of them. D and trimming come from the DNA, and the V and J calls and clone size come from that table. The data show about 180,000 clones, 84% seen once. This clonotype was sampled from a human donor in a cohort sampled during active COVID-19. This chain joins TRBV29-1 and TRBJ2-7; possible D gene TRBD1, 5 bases. Sequencing used peripheral blood. The CDR3 reads CSVEEGPSYEQYF. The CDR3 DNA reads TGCAGCGTTGAAGAGGGGCCGTCCTACGAGCAGTACTTC.